One T cell receptor (beta chain) is described in this entry. It has no known antigen specificity. The sample holds no much larger clone one base away, and base qualities are not on file. These data belong to a study of blood T cells in healthy people across ages (dated by TCRdb to the mid-2010s). Background for the entire study: Template switching captured roughly one uniquely barcoded TCR beta cDNA molecule per two T cells in model experiments. Age-related changes in TCR beta repertoire diversity were measured in the study by deep sequencing normalized with unique cDNA molecular identifiers. To avoid experimental bias, donors of different ages were distributed randomly across sequencing lanes. The donors were divided into four age groups: young (average 16 years), middle-aged (approximately 42), aged (about 61) and long-lived (around 87). Two additional independent replicas of 1 million unique cDNA reads from the same blood draw were analyzed for two donors (one aged 18 to 30 and one aged 80 or older).

The germline V gene provides CDR1 SGHRS and CDR2 YFSETQ. Reading from cysteine to phenylalanine, the CDR3 counts 17 amino acids. Solely the CDR3 DNA is kept, with 51 bases framed from the first base. Relative to germline, V is missing 4 bases and J is missing 4 bases, with 8 bases of the junction outside any gene match. Libraries were constructed by 5' RACE. TCRdb lists the instrument as Illumina HiSeq 2500. A second 7 to 11 cycle PCR used a sample-barcoded 5' primer and a J-beta primer mix. Each TCR beta cDNA molecule received a unique molecular identifier from a template-switch 5' adaptor carrying 12 random nucleotides. Each sample yielded at least 3 million CDR3-containing paired-end reads. First-strand cDNA was synthesized from all RNA with the Mint cDNA synthesis kit, primed by a TRBC-specific oligonucleotide. After uracil-DNA glycosylase treatment, a first 18-cycle PCR used universal primers M1SS and BC2_uni_R on all cDNA. The source study handled its data this way. Normalization of each sample was performed by random selection of 1 million high-quality reads, each carrying a distinct molecular identifier. Instead of being binned into consensus sequences, reads with shared molecular identifiers were discarded. MiTCR, set to a Q25 quality threshold and the strictest error-elimination algorithm, was used for CDR3 identification, clonotype clustering and error correction. Lower-bound total TCR beta diversity was estimated with a nonparametric unseen species model using Euler transformation. TCRdb's own reprocessing of the public reads used fastp at Q25 and MiXCR and kept productive beta chains. Rows with one shared CDR3 protein collapse into an entry with the most common genes and DNA. None of the V and J calls come from the authors' own analysis; TCRdb made them. Within this sample are 1,500,000 or so distinct CDR3 sequences, with 59% of them counted one time only. The ten largest account for about 6.3% of the sample.

The donors were 40 or so Caucasian individuals from Russia, aged roughly 6 to 100 years, who were systemically healthy. Roughly 9 milliliters of peripheral blood were drawn from each donor into EDTA-treated Vacutainer tubes. Ficoll-Paque density-gradient centrifugation was used to isolate PBMCs, with at least 7 million per sample. Trizol reagent was used to extract total RNA from the PBMCs, yielding at least 6 micrograms per sample. For every donor, flow cytometry on a PBMC aliquot measured the percentage of naive CD45RAhigh/CD27high T cells. On the study overall, not on this receptor specifically: Observed TCR beta diversity correlated strongly with the percentage of naive T cells measured by flow cytometry. Conclusive comparison of naive and antigen-experienced compartments was prevented by the profiling of bulk unsorted PBMCs. Estimates of total diversity based on one million sequenced T cells were considered lower bounds and underestimates. The long-lived group showed more naive CD4+ T cells, fewer expanded clones and increased TCR diversity than the aged group, suggesting age selection. Donor CMV infection status was unknown, potentially confounding age-related changes in expanded clonotypes. As age increased, observed TCR beta diversity per million T cells dropped in a roughly linear way, and a significant reduction was already evident by age roughly 36.

In this chain, TRBV5-1 is recombined with TRBJ2-3; the central 14 bases match TRBD2. The sequenced sample was blood. The receptor's source is a man in his late teens or twenties in good health. In nucleotide form, the sequence is TGCGCCAGCAGCCCCGGACTAGCGGGGGGTTTGGCAGATACGCAGTATTTT. Translated, this is CASSPGLAGGLADTQYF.